This TCR beta chain is drawn from a study of blood T cells in healthy people across ages. Study at large: Per two T cells, about one barcoded beta molecule was captured through template switching.

Primed by a sample-barcoded 5' primer and a J-beta primer mix, a second PCR proceeded for roughly 6 to 12 cycles. TCRdb passed the 5' RACE reads through MiXCR, listing each CDR3 protein once. The top ten hold approximately 22% of the sample, which has 730,000 or so distinct CDR3 sequences, roughly 44% seen once. CDR3 length: 14 amino acids. V lost 4 bases and J lost 4, with 8 bases in between. Germline-derived CDR1 and CDR2 are MNHNY and SVGAGI (reference sequence). Each sample yielded at least 5.5 micrograms of PBMC total RNA. The receptor comes from a woman aged 55-69 years in good health. The chain links TRBV6-6 to TRBJ2-6; no firm D call. Sample: blood. The CDR3 coding sequence is TGTGCCAGCAGTTCCAAAGGAGGGGCCAACGTCCTGACTTTC. This translates into CASSSKGGANVLTF.